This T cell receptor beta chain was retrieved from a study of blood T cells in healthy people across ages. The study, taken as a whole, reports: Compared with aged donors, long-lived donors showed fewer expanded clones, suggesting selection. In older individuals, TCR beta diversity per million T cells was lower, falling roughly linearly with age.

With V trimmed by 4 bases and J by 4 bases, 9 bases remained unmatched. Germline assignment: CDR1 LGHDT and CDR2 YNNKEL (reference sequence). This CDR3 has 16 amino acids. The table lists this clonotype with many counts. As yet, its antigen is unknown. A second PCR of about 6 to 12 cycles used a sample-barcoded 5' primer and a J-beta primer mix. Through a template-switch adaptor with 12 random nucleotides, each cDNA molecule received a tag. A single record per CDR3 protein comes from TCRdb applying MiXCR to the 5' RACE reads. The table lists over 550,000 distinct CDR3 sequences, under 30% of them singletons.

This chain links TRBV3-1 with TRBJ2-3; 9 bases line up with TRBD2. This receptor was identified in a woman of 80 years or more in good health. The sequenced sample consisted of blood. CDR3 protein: CASSRYLAGPSDTQYF. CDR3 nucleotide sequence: TGTGCCAGCAGCCGTTACCTAGCGGGGCCCTCAGATACGCAGTATTTT.